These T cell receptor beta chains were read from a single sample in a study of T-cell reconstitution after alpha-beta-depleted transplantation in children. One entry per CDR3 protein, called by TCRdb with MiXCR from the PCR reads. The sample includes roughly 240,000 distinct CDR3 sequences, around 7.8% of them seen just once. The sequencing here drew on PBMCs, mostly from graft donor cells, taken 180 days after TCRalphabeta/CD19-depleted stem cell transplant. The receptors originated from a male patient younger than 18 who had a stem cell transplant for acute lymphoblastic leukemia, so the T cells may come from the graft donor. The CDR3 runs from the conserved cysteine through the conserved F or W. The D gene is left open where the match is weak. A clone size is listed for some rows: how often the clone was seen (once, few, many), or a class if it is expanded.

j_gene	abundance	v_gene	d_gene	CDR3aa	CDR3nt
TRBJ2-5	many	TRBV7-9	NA	CASRFGGGAGETQYF	TGTGCCAGCAGGTTCGGAGGGGGGGCCGGAGAGACCCAGTACTTC
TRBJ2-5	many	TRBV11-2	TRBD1	CASSLGSRDRETQYF	TGTGCCAGCAGCTTAGGAAGCCGGGACAGGGAGACCCAGTACTTC
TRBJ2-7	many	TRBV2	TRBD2	CASSGDRDYGFYEQYF	TGTGCCAGCAGCGGTGACCGGGACTACGGCTTCTACGAGCAGTACTTC
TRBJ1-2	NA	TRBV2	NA	CASRQRVGARGANYGYTF	TGTGCCAGCAGGCAGAGAGTCGGGGCCAGGGGCGCCAACTATGGCTACACCTTC
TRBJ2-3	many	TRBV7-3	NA	CASSRGGTGPDTQYF	TGTGCCAGCAGCCGGGGGGGGACAGGGCCAGATACGCAGTATTTT
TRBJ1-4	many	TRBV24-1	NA	CATSDRTPTNEKLFF	TGTGCCACCAGTGATAGGACACCAACTAATGAAAAACTGTTTTTT
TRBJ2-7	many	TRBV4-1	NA	CASSRTGGLSYEQYF	TGCGCCAGCAGCCGGACTGGAGGGCTCTCCTACGAGCAGTACTTC
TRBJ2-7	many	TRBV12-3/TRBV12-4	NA	CASRTEGEQYF	TGTGCCAGCAGGACGGAAGGCGAGCAGTACTTC
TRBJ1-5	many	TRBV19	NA	CASSPWGEGSQPQHF	TGTGCCAGTAGTCCATGGGGCGAAGGAAGTCAGCCCCAGCATTTT
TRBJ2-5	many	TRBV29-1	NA	CSVESRGRVETQYF	TGCAGCGTTGAATCCCGGGGTCGGGTAGAGACCCAGTACTTC
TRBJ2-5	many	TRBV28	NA	CASEDRQETQYF	TGTGCCAGTGAGGACAGACAAGAGACCCAGTACTTC
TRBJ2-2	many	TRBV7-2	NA	CASSSIAPIAGELFF	TGTGCCAGCAGCAGCATAGCCCCGATCGCCGGGGAGCTGTTTTTT
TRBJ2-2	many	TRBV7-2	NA	CASSNHGGWNTGELFF	TGTGCCAGCAGCAACCACGGGGGATGGAACACCGGGGAGCTGTTTTTT
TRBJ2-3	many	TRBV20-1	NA	CSATSRVHGDTQYF	TGCAGTGCTACGTCAAGGGTGCATGGAGATACGCAGTATTTT
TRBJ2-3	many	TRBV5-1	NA	CASSLAGKGTGDTQYF	TGCGCCAGCAGCTTGGCAGGGAAAGGGACTGGAGATACGCAGTATTTT
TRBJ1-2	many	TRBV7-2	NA	CASSHIRTGYGYTF	TGTGCCAGCAGCCATATCCGAACGGGGTATGGCTACACCTTC
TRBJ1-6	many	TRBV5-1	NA	CASSLDPGGNSPLHF	TGCGCCAGCAGCTTGGATCCGGGGGGGAATTCACCCCTCCACTTT
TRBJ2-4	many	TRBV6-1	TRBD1	CASSRGQGKPTGNIQYF	TGTGCCAGCAGCCGGGGACAGGGGAAACCCACGGGAAACATTCAGTACTTC
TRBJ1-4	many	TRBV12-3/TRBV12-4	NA	CASSYGSISGRTNEKLFF	TGTGCCAGCAGTTATGGGTCGATTTCAGGGAGGACTAATGAAAAACTGTTTTTT
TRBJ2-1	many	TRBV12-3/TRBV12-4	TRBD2	CASSSGGGNNEQFF	TGTGCCAGCAGTAGTGGCGGGGGGAACAATGAGCAGTTCTTC
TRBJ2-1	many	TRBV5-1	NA	CASSFRGEQFF	TGCGCCAGCAGCTTCCGGGGTGAGCAGTTCTTC
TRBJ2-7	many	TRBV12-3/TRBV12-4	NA	CASSPGGWGEQYF	TGTGCCAGCAGCCCAGGGGGGTGGGGAGAGCAGTACTTC
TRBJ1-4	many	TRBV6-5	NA	CASRPSLSIEKLFF	TGTGCCAGCAGACCCAGTCTCTCGATCGAAAAACTGTTTTTT
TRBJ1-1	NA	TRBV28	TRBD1	CASSLVQTGAGKAFF	TGTGCCAGCAGTTTGGTTCAGACAGGGGCCGGTAAAGCTTTCTTT
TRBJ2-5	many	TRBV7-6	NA	CASSLVGVQGFQETQYF	TGTGCCAGCAGCTTAGTAGGCGTACAGGGTTTCCAAGAGACCCAGTACTTC
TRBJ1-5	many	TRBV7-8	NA	CASSFHSNQPQHF	TGTGCCAGCAGCTTTCATAGCAATCAGCCCCAGCATTTT
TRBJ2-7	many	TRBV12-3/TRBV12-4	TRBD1	CASSSGDRAYEQYF	TGTGCCAGCAGTTCGGGGGACAGGGCCTACGAGCAGTACTTC